This T cell receptor beta chain emerged from a study of blood T cell repertoires in COVID-19. Study as a whole: Sites in the United States, Italy and Spain provided acute and convalescent COVID-19 samples.

In the study's own analysis: Reference gene primer amplification in the assay estimated nucleated cell counts. The table came from immunoSEQ multiplex PCR; TCRdb's copy has only in-frame clones and leaves some out. V, J and clone size reflect that table, while D and trimming were determined from the DNA. The sample has approximately 360,000 clones, 88% seen once. V shed 2 bases and J shed 3 bases, with 11 bases lying between them. There are 15 residues in the CDR3. Germline V lookup: CDR1 MNHEY, CDR2 SVGEGT. Recruitment covered about two dozen US areas and drew participants whose ages spanned roughly 18 to 90 years. Grouping used clinical history reported by participants in a survey and questionnaire.

The sample comprised PBMCs or T cells enriched from blood (not recorded which). The chain joins TRBV6-2 or TRBV6-3 to TRBJ1-3; a possible D gene is TRBD1 (5 bases). This sequence was found in a woman aged 25 to 39 with acute COVID-19. Here the CDR3 reads CASSYGGAGGNTIYF. The CDR3 nucleotides are TGTGCCAGCAGTTACGGCGGGGCAGGTGGAAACACCATATATTTT.